This TCR beta chain was captured in a study of metastatic and nonmetastatic thyroid tumors. Study background: Peripheral blood and tumor or nodule samples from malignant and benign thyroid patients were compared. Study observations and caveats: As reported, TCR beta diversity in blood and tumor was significantly higher in malignant thyroid tumors than in benign nodules.

Ahead of thyroid surgery, no patient had received treatment of any kind. TCRdb reprocessed the PCR reads via MiXCR. The sample consists of about 35,000 clones, over 25% of them appearing once. This clone is judged medium-sized (0.01 to 0.1%). Its specificity is not known. This sequence originates from a female donor with papillary thyroid cancer or a benign thyroid nodule (not recorded which). Some clones in this sample may be carry-over from other donors' samples. The specimen sequenced was blood.

The CDR3 coding sequence is TGTGCCAGCAGCGTGACGGGACCGTCCTACAATGAGCAGTTCTTC. Translating it yields CASSVTGPSYNEQFF. The chain joins TRBV6-1 to TRBJ2-1; D possibly uses TRBD1 or TRBD2 (5 bases each). In germline, CDR1 is MNHNS, CDR2 SASEGT. Trimming cost V 6 bases and J 1 base, with 13 bases left between them. This CDR3 is built from 15 residues.